Presented here are 13 T cell receptor beta chains from one specimen sequenced in a study of blood T cell repertoires in COVID-19. Assay: immunoSEQ multiplex PCR; the TCRdb copy retains only in-frame clones and omits some. The sample includes more than 95,000 clones, around three quarters of them seen just once. The sample was peripheral blood. The receptors were sampled from a man aged 40-50 years with active or convalescent COVID-19.

The V gene is TRBV5-4, the J gene TRBJ2-7, with TRBD2 identical over 10 bases. CDR1 is SGHNT and CDR2 is YYREEE in the germline V gene (reference sequence). The J segment lost 4 bases and the V segment lost 5 bases, leaving 9 bases of the junction unmatched. The CDR3 totals 15 residues. The CDR3 sequence: CASSFGLAEIYEQYF. As DNA, the CDR3 is TGTGCCAGCAGTTTTGGACTAGCGGAGATATACGAGCAGTACTTC. Variable domain in full (rest from reference TRBV5-4 and TRBJ2-7): ETGVTQSPTHLIKTRGQQVTLRCSSQSGHNTVSWYQQALGQGPQFIFQYYREEENGRGNFPPRFSGLQFPNYSSELNVNALELDDSALYLCASSFGLAEIYEQYFGPGTRLTVT.

The V and J genes are TRBV28 and TRBJ1-1; D call uncertain. Germline V gene sequence: CDR1 MDHEN, CDR2 SYDVKM. Between the trimmed V and J ends, which lost 2 bases and 3 bases, there was a span of 13 bases. The CDR3 has 15 residues. The CDR3 region has the DNA TGTGCCAGCAGTTTAACCCTCTTGGGCGACACTGAAGCTTTCTTT. Its translation is CASSLTLLGDTEAFF.

This clone occurred once. V gene TRBV30 combines with J gene TRBJ2-1, with 7 bases aligning to TRBD1. V trimming: 2 bases; J trimming: 6 bases; junction bases outside the gene matches: 7. This CDR3 is 14 amino acids long. Germline CDR1 reads GTSNPN; CDR2 reads SVGIG (reference sequence). CDR3 loop: CAWSSTGVVNEQFF. The CDR3 DNA is TGTGCCTGGAGTAGTACAGGGGTAGTCAATGAGCAGTTCTTC.

The chain uses TRBV21-1 and TRBJ1-2; TRBD1 was called by the table and not checked on the DNA. TRBV21-1 is a documented pseudogene. The length of the CDR3 is 17 residues. The CDR3 reads CASSKSGTGANCYGYTF. CDR3 DNA sequence: TGTGCCAGCAGCAAGTCCGGGACAGGGGCCAATTGCTATGGCTACACCTTC.

This chain uses TRBV28 with TRBJ2-1, with 7 nucleotides matching TRBD1. In germline, CDR1 is MDHEN, CDR2 SYDVKM. CDR3 length equals 15 residues. V dropped 6 bases and J dropped 7; count of bases not matched to a gene: 12. CDR3 nucleotide sequence: TGTGCCAGCAGGCCCGGACAGGTTAGGTCGAATGAGCAGTTCTTC. This gives the protein CASRPGQVRSNEQFF.

The chain couples TRBV4-2 to TRBJ1-4; 7 bases map to TRBD1. The CDR3 sequence is 14 residues long. Germline assignment: CDR1 LGHNA and CDR2 YNFKEQ. Trimming removed 3 bases from V and 2 bases from J; junction bases left unmatched: 0. CDR3 sequence (DNA): TGTGCCAGCAGCCAGGACAGGACTAATGAAAAACTGTTTTTT. Its protein is CASSQDRTNEKLFF.

The chain links TRBV4-2 to TRBJ2-7; 7 bases match TRBD2. Germline assignment: CDR1 LGHNA and CDR2 YNFKEQ. The CDR3 is made up of 17 amino acids. Unmatched junction bases numbered 13, after V lost 5 bases and J lost 0 bases. The CDR3 region is CASSLEGGWKGSYEQYF. The CDR3 nucleotides read TGTGCCAGCAGCTTAGAGGGAGGGTGGAAAGGCTCCTACGAGCAGTACTTC.

CDR3 protein: CASSYSRGEYYEQYF. CDR3 sequence (DNA): TGTGCCAGCAGTTACTCACGAGGAGAGTACTACGAGCAGTACTTC. The gene calls are TRBV6-6 and TRBJ2-7; D gene unclear. V was trimmed by 0 bases and J by 3 bases, leaving 12 bases between them. Germline V gene data show CDR1 as MNHNY and CDR2 as SVGAGI (reference sequence). The CDR3 length is 15 residues.

The chain joins TRBV27 to TRBJ2-7; TRBD2 matches 7 bases. Germline CDR1 is MNHEY and CDR2 is SMNVEV (reference sequence). With 4 bases clipped from V and 4 bases from J, the junction kept 1 base outside the gene matches. The CDR3 extends over 12 amino acids. This chain's CDR3 is CASSWGGYEQYF. In DNA, the CDR3 is TGTGCCAGCAGTTGGGGGGGTTACGAGCAGTACTTC.

The rearrangement joins TRBV2 to TRBJ2-5; TRBD2 matches 12 bases. The V gene end was trimmed by 7 bases and the J gene end by 5 bases; junction bases not matched to a gene: 14. The CDR3 has 17 residues. CDR1 and CDR2 from the germline V gene are SNHLY and FYNNEI. This chain's CDR3 is CASTKRSSGGAGETQYF. Written as DNA, the CDR3 is TGTGCCAGCACCAAGCGGTCTAGCGGGGGGGCGGGGGAGACCCAGTACTTC.

This chain connects TRBV20-1 to TRBJ1-2; TRBD1 agrees at 10 bases. From germline, CDR1 is DFQATT and CDR2 SNEGSKA (reference sequence). Losses at the gene ends were 6 bases for V and 3 bases for J; bases not matched to a gene: 7. CDR3 length: 14 residues. The CDR3 DNA is TGCAGTGCCAGTCCCGGGACAGGGGACTATGGCTACACCTTC. Amino acid sequence: CSASPGTGDYGYTF.

The chain is built from TRBV2 and TRBJ2-7; 12 nucleotides line up with TRBD2. Losses at the gene ends were 7 bases for V and 1 base for J; bases not matched to a gene: 11. The germline V gene has CDR1 SNHLY and CDR2 FYNNEI. The CDR3 loop spans 17 amino acids. The chain's CDR3 is CASMGGATSGRSYEQYF. In DNA form, the CDR3 reads TGTGCCAGCATGGGAGGGGCCACTAGCGGGAGGTCCTACGAGCAGTACTTC. The full variable domain, completed using reference TRBV2 and TRBJ2-7, is EPEVTQTPSHQVTQMGQEVILRCVPISNHLYFYWYRQILGQKVEFLVSFYNNEISEKSEIFDDQFSVERPDGSNFTLKIRSTKLEDSAMYFCASMGGATSGRSYEQYFGPGTRLTVT.

This clone showed up many times. V usage is TRBV7-6 and J usage is TRBJ2-1, with TRBD1 as a possible D gene (5 bases). Per the germline V gene, CDR1 is SGHVS and CDR2 is FNYEAQ. The V end was cut by 0 bases, the J end by 13 bases, with 10 bases between. This CDR3 is built from 12 residues. The CDR3 nucleotides read TGTGCCAGCAGCTTAGCGGCAGGGCCCCAGTTCTTC. Amino acid sequence: CASSLAAGPQFF.